This is a list of T cell receptor beta chains from one sample in a study of T-cell reconstitution after alpha-beta-depleted transplantation in children. TCRdb itself ran the PCR reads through MiXCR, one entry per CDR3 protein. This sample has about 610,000 distinct CDR3 sequences, with roughly 27% found just once. The sequencing used PBMCs, collected before TCRalphabeta/CD19-depleted stem cell transplant. Receptors were obtained from a boy younger than two with Wiskott-Aldrich syndrome, due to receive a stem cell transplant. The CDR3 runs from the conserved cysteine through the conserved F or W. D genes are given only for firm matches.

v_call: TRBV28; j_call: TRBJ2-7; d_call: TRBD1; cdr3_aa: CASSLIRGPGEQYF
v_call: TRBV5-1; j_call: TRBJ2-7; d_call: NA; cdr3_aa: CASKRAEVGLPTYEQYF
v_call: TRBV20-1; j_call: TRBJ2-3; d_call: TRBD2; cdr3_aa: CSASGRARTDTQYF
v_call: TRBV27; j_call: TRBJ2-3; d_call: TRBD2; cdr3_aa: CASSPLAGGSTDTQYF
v_call: TRBV6-1; j_call: TRBJ1-1; d_call: TRBD1; cdr3_aa: CASYDRGWNTEAFF
v_call: TRBV5-1; j_call: TRBJ1-1; d_call: NA; cdr3_aa: CASSLGHGEATEAFF
v_call: TRBV12-3/TRBV12-4; j_call: TRBJ2-5; d_call: NA; cdr3_aa: CASSLKTQETQYF
v_call: TRBV3-1; j_call: TRBJ2-1; d_call: NA; cdr3_aa: CASSQGKTEQFF
v_call: TRBV2; j_call: TRBJ2-5; d_call: NA; cdr3_aa: CASSENEPQYF
v_call: TRBV29-1; j_call: TRBJ2-3; d_call: TRBD2; cdr3_aa: CSVTGGRSSGTDTQYF
v_call: TRBV10-3; j_call: TRBJ2-5; d_call: TRBD1; cdr3_aa: CAISEKDRETQYF
v_call: TRBV20-1; j_call: TRBJ2-4; d_call: NA; cdr3_aa: CSASGTKNIQYF
v_call: TRBV5-1; j_call: TRBJ2-2; d_call: TRBD1; cdr3_aa: CASTWSGTGRTGELFF
v_call: TRBV15; j_call: TRBJ2-7; d_call: NA; cdr3_aa: CATSRAQTGYEQYF
v_call: TRBV10-3; j_call: TRBJ1-5; d_call: NA; cdr3_aa: CAIGLGGANQPQHF
v_call: TRBV20-1; j_call: TRBJ2-2; d_call: NA; cdr3_aa: CSASYQGFTGELFF
v_call: TRBV29-1; j_call: TRBJ2-3; d_call: TRBD2; cdr3_aa: CSVARTSYDTQYF
v_call: TRBV5-1; j_call: TRBJ2-5; d_call: NA; cdr3_aa: CASREGTQETQYF
v_call: TRBV2; j_call: TRBJ2-7; d_call: TRBD1; cdr3_aa: CASSPGQGPLGEQYF
v_call: TRBV5-1; j_call: TRBJ1-2; d_call: NA; cdr3_aa: CASSLTERNRYGYTF
v_call: TRBV20-1; j_call: TRBJ1-1; d_call: NA; cdr3_aa: CSARDPREPEAFF
v_call: TRBV29-1; j_call: TRBJ2-1; d_call: TRBD2; cdr3_aa: CSVLAGFAYNEQFF
v_call: TRBV5-6; j_call: TRBJ2-7; d_call: TRBD2; cdr3_aa: CASSLRFTSGIYEQYF
v_call: TRBV5-1; j_call: TRBJ2-7; d_call: NA; cdr3_aa: CASSLGLDTYEQYF
v_call: TRBV28; j_call: TRBJ2-2; d_call: NA; cdr3_aa: CASRPRQPQELFF
v_call: TRBV10-3; j_call: TRBJ2-7; d_call: NA; cdr3_aa: CAISDRANYEQYF
v_call: TRBV7-9; j_call: TRBJ2-1; d_call: NA; cdr3_aa: CASSSGTGKNNEQFF
v_call: TRBV19; j_call: TRBJ1-2; d_call: TRBD1; cdr3_aa: CATQERQGVYGYTF
v_call: TRBV25-1; j_call: TRBJ2-7; d_call: NA; cdr3_aa: CASSELRGQGEQYF
v_call: TRBV24-1; j_call: TRBJ1-4; d_call: NA; cdr3_aa: CATSDPGTGSEKLFF
v_call: TRBV5-1; j_call: TRBJ1-1; d_call: NA; cdr3_aa: CASSLVGSNTEAFF
v_call: TRBV5-1; j_call: TRBJ2-7; d_call: TRBD1; cdr3_aa: CASSLQDRGYYEQYF
v_call: TRBV27; j_call: TRBJ2-5; d_call: NA; cdr3_aa: CASSNVGGLQETQYF
v_call: TRBV4-1; j_call: TRBJ1-5; d_call: TRBD1; cdr3_aa: CASSQARGPTGNNQPQHF
v_call: TRBV5-1; j_call: TRBJ2-2; d_call: TRBD2; cdr3_aa: CASSSGLAGGTGELFF
v_call: TRBV10-2; j_call: TRBJ2-1; d_call: NA; cdr3_aa: CASSESWIFNEQFF
v_call: TRBV5-1; j_call: TRBJ1-1; d_call: NA; cdr3_aa: CASSSRDGLAEAFF
v_call: TRBV29-1; j_call: TRBJ2-4; d_call: TRBD1; cdr3_aa: CSVENLISGQGAKNIQYF
v_call: TRBV30; j_call: TRBJ1-1; d_call: NA; cdr3_aa: CAWSPRQGWNTEAFF